This TCR beta chain was captured in a study of blood T cell repertoires in COVID-19. Study at large: Specimens from acute and convalescent COVID-19 originated in the United States, Italy and Spain.

In the source study's methods: Researchers report that nucleated cell counts were estimated from reference gene primer amplification. Generated by immunoSEQ multiplex PCR, the TCRdb table keeps only in-frame clones and is missing some. The DNA gave D and trimming, while V, J and clone size come from that table. The table records about 140,000 clones, about 91% of them present only once. The CDR3 totals 16 residues. Looked up from germline, CDR1 is KGHSH and CDR2 is LQKENI. Unmatched junction bases numbered 12, after V lost 3 bases and J lost 5 bases. This TCR was recovered from an older woman with acute or convalescent COVID-19. V usage is TRBV18 and J usage is TRBJ2-5; 7 positions agree with TRBD2. The sequenced material came from peripheral blood. CDR3 nucleotides: TGTGCCAGCTCACCCCCGGGACTACCGACCGGTGAGACCCAGTACTTC. Residues: CASSPPGLPTGETQYF.